One sample yielded the 26 T cell receptor beta chains listed below, sequenced in a study of blood T cell repertoires in COVID-19. Data came from immunoSEQ multiplex PCR; TCRdb stores just in-frame clones and leaves some out. This repertoire shows some 140,000 clones, around 80% found once; its top ten account for approximately 14%. What was sequenced was peripheral blood. These receptors all come from a man older than 75 with acute or convalescent COVID-19.

The rearrangement links TRBV19 to TRBJ2-1, with TRBD2 identical over 12 bases. After removal of 0 bases from V and 9 bases from J, the junction contained 3 bases not matched to a gene. The germline CDR1 and CDR2 sequences are LNHDA and SQIVND (reference sequence). The CDR3 totals 15 residues. CDR3 sequence (DNA): TGTGCCAGTAGTATAGATCGACTAGCGGGGGTTGAGCAGTTCTTC. Translation gives CASSIDRLAGVEQFF.

The chain joins TRBV18 to TRBJ2-1; D may be TRBD2 (6 bases). The CDR3 is 13 residues long. With 3 bases removed from V and 5 bases from J, the gap between germline ends came to 8 bases. Germline loops: CDR1 KGHSH, CDR2 LQKENI. CDR3: CASSPTRDNEQFF. The CDR3, as DNA: TGTGCCAGCTCACCGACTAGGGACAATGAGCAGTTCTTC. The whole variable domain, remainder taken from reference TRBV18 and TRBJ2-1, is NAGVMQNPRHLVRRRGQEARLRCSPMKGHSHVYWYRQLPEEGLKFMVYLQKENIIDESGMPKERFSAEFPKEGPSILRIQQVVRGDSAAYFCASSPTRDNEQFFGPGTRLTVL.

J is TRBJ1-5 and V is TRBV29-1; no definite D call. CDR1 is SQVTM, CDR2 ANQGSEA, per germline. The V end was cut by 4 bases, the J end by 4 bases, with 11 bases between. The CDR3 consists of 13 residues. The CDR3 sequence: CSVGRAANQPQHF. CDR3 DNA: TGCAGCGTTGGGAGGGCAGCAAATCAGCCCCAGCATTTT.

The genes are TRBV6-2 or TRBV6-3 and TRBJ2-6; a possible D gene is TRBD2 (6 bases). CDR1 is MNHEY and CDR2 is SVGEGT in the germline V gene. CDR3 length equals 17 residues. V shed 3 bases and J shed 0 bases, with 12 bases lying between them. CDR3 loop: CASSYRDWGSGANVLTF. CDR3 nucleotide sequence: TGTGCCAGCAGTTATCGGGACTGGGGCTCTGGGGCCAACGTCCTGACTTTC.

This clone was detected only a few times. This rearrangement joins TRBV19 to TRBJ1-5; 9 bases are a match to TRBD1. This CDR3 has 15 amino acids. Germline V gene lookup returns CDR1 LNHDA and CDR2 SQIVND (reference sequence). The J segment lost 7 bases and the V segment lost 3 bases, leaving 7 bases of the junction unmatched. This CDR3 reads CASSMQTGGNQPQHF. DNA of the CDR3: TGTGCCAGTAGTATGCAGACAGGGGGTAACCAGCCCCAGCATTTT.

This clone was observed once. The CDR3, as DNA: TGTGCCACCAGTGACTCGAGGACAGGCTTTAATCAGCCCCAGCATTTT. Protein: CATSDSRTGFNQPQHF. The J gene is TRBJ1-5, the V gene TRBV24-1, with 7 bases fitting TRBD1. Losses at the gene ends were 4 bases for V and 4 bases for J; bases not matched to a gene: 9. This CDR3 has 16 amino acids. Per germline, CDR1 KGHDR and CDR2 SFDVKD.

The V gene is TRBV2, the J gene TRBJ1-2; D unresolved. CDR1 is SNHLY, CDR2 FYNNEI, per germline. The CDR3 has 12 amino acids. V was cut by 7 bases and J by 4 bases, with 10 bases left in between. CDR3 loop: CASNRSPYGYTF. The CDR3 DNA sequence: TGTGCCAGCAACAGATCCCCCTATGGCTACACCTTC. The complete variable domain, with remaining parts taken from reference TRBV2 and TRBJ1-2, reads EPEVTQTPSHQVTQMGQEVILRCVPISNHLYFYWYRQILGQKVEFLVSFYNNEISEKSEIFDDQFSVERPDGSNFTLKIRSTKLEDSAMYFCASNRSPYGYTFGSGTRLTVV.

The rearrangement uses TRBV7-8 and TRBJ2-7; 8 nucleotides line up with TRBD1. V dropped 5 bases and J dropped 9; count of bases not matched to a gene: 21. Germline V gives CDR1 SGHVS, CDR2 FQNEAQ. This CDR3 spans 17 amino acids. The CDR3 DNA reads as TGTGCCAGCAGCGCACGAACGTTGGGACAGGCCTTAGTCGGGCAGTACTTC. The encoded protein is CASSARTLGQALVGQYF.

The V and J genes are TRBV5-5 and TRBJ1-2; 7 positions agree with TRBD1. The CDR3 loop spans 14 amino acids. With 4 bases clipped from V and 4 bases from J, the junction kept 7 bases outside the gene matches. Germline CDR1 SGHKS, CDR2 YYEKEE (reference sequence). CDR3 amino acids: CASSMGQLVYGYTF. In nucleotides, the CDR3 is TGTGCCAGCAGCATGGGACAGCTGGTCTATGGCTACACCTTC. The whole variable domain, remainder taken from reference TRBV5-5 and TRBJ1-2, is DAGVTQSPTHLIKTRGQQVTLRCSPISGHKSVSWYQQVLGQGPQFIFQYYEKEERGRGNFPDRFSARQFPNYSSELNVNALLLGDSALYLCASSMGQLVYGYTFGSGTRLTVV.

This clone has at least ten counts. Other DNA sequences in the same sample also yield this CDR3. This chain connects TRBV28 to TRBJ1-5, with 7 bases fitting TRBD1. V gave up 5 bases and J gave up 7 bases; unmatched junction bases: 5. CDR3 size: 13 residues. In germline, CDR1 is MDHEN, CDR2 SYDVKM. CDR3 coding DNA: TGTGCCAGCAGTCGAGGGGGCGGACAGCCCCAGCATTTT. This encodes CASSRGGGQPQHF. Supplemented by reference TRBV28 and TRBJ1-5, the full variable domain reads DVKVTQSSRYLVKRTGEKVFLECVQDMDHENMFWYRQDPGLGLRLIYFSYDVKMKEKGDIPEGYSVSREKKERFSLILESASTNQTSMYLCASSRGGGQPQHFGDGTRLSIL.

The J gene is TRBJ2-1, the V gene TRBV7-9, with 7 bases aligning to TRBD1. Trimming took 4 bases from V and 8 from J; bases not matched to a gene: 2. CDR3 length: 12 amino acids. Germline V lookup: CDR1 SEHNR, CDR2 FQNEAQ (reference sequence). CDR3 nucleotide sequence: TGTGCCAGCAGCTCCCAGGGGGATGAGCAGTTCTTC. Residues: CASSSQGDEQFF.

The gene calls are TRBV2 and TRBJ2-7, with 12 positions matching TRBD1. This CDR3 has 14 residues. CDR1 and CDR2 (germline): SNHLY, FYNNEI. Unmatched junction bases numbered 5, after V lost 4 bases and J lost 7 bases. The CDR3 here is CASSVGTGGEEQYF. The CDR3 DNA follows: TGTGCCAGCAGTGTAGGGACAGGGGGCGAAGAGCAGTACTTC.

The chain is built from TRBV9 and TRBJ1-2, with a possible D match to TRBD1 (5 bases). Germline V lookup: CDR1 SGDLS, CDR2 YYNGEE. V gave up 4 bases and J gave up 0 bases, with 13 bases separating them. This CDR3 is 15 amino acids long. In nucleotides, the CDR3 is TGTGCCAGCAGCCCACAGGTCCTAGCTAACTATGGCTACACCTTC. This gives the protein CASSPQVLANYGYTF. Drawing the rest from reference TRBV9 and TRBJ1-2, the complete variable domain is DSGVTQTPKHLITATGQRVTLRCSPRSGDLSVYWYQQSLDQGLQFLIQYYNGEERAKGNILERFSAQQFPDLHSELNLSSLELGDSALYFCASSPQVLANYGYTFGSGTRLTVV.

This chain connects TRBV7-9 to TRBJ2-2; 8 positions agree with TRBD1. This CDR3 spans 15 amino acids. With V trimmed by 8 bases and J by 6 bases, 11 bases remained unmatched. Germline V gene sequence: CDR1 SEHNR, CDR2 FQNEAQ (reference sequence). As DNA, the CDR3 is TGTGCCAGCCGAGGACAGGGCCGAGCCTCCGGGGAGCTGTTTTTT. Its protein is CASRGQGRASGELFF. The whole variable domain, remainder taken from reference TRBV7-9 and TRBJ2-2, is DTGVSQNPRHKITKRGQNVTFRCDPISEHNRLYWYRQTLGQGPEFLTYFQNEAQLEKSRLLSDRFSAERPKGSFSTLEIQRTEQGDSAMYLCASRGQGRASGELFFGEGSRLTVL.

The gene calls are TRBV6-6 and TRBJ1-3, with unresolved D. The length of the CDR3 is 12 residues. Germline CDR1 is MNHNY and CDR2 is SVGAGI (reference sequence). The V end was cut by 8 bases, the J end by 4 bases, with 9 bases between. The CDR3 reads CASRSGGNTIYF. For the CDR3, the DNA is TGTGCCAGCCGATCGGGAGGAAACACCATATATTTT.

V usage is TRBV27 and J usage is TRBJ1-5; D may be TRBD1 (5 bases). CDR3 length: 13 amino acids. Germline V CDR1 and CDR2: MNHEY, SMNVEV (reference sequence). Trimming removed 6 bases from V and 6 bases from J, with 12 bases in between. The CDR3 protein is CASRRQGTQPQHF. The CDR3 DNA reads TGTGCCAGCAGGCGCCAGGGTACTCAGCCCCAGCATTTT.

The sample holds one count of this clone. The chain carries TRBV7-8 and TRBJ2-5, with 8 nucleotides matching TRBD2. There are 15 residues in the CDR3. Germline CDR1 SGHVS, CDR2 FQNEAQ. Trimming took 3 bases from V and 4 from J; bases not matched to a gene: 7. DNA of the CDR3: TGTGCCAGCAGCTTCCTCGGGGGGGCCAGAGAGACCCAGTACTTC. It yields the protein CASSFLGGARETQYF. Combining the CDR3 with reference TRBV7-8 and TRBJ2-5 gives the whole variable domain GAGVSQSPRYKVAKRGQDVALRCDPISGHVSLFWYQQALGQGPEFLTYFQNEAQLDKSGLPSDRFFAERPEGSVSTLKIQRTQQEDSAVYLCASSFLGGARETQYFGPGTRLLVL.

The chain couples TRBV3-1 (or the pseudogene TRBV3-2) to TRBJ2-7; TRBD2 matches at 9 bases. Trimming removed 8 bases from V and 7 bases from J; junction bases left unmatched: 9. CDR1 and CDR2 from the germline V gene are LGHDT and YNNKEL (reference sequence). This CDR3 comprises 13 residues. CDR3 protein: CASGGLASREQYF. The DNA of the CDR3 is TGTGCCAGCGGGGGACTAGCCAGTCGGGAGCAGTACTTC.

The J gene is TRBJ2-7, the V gene TRBV4-2; 7 positions match TRBD1. The junction had 6 bases not matched to a gene; V was cut back by 1 base and J by 3 bases. The CDR3 runs to 15 residues. Germline CDR1 LGHNA, CDR2 YNFKEQ. The DNA for the CDR3 is TGTGCCAGCAGCCAAGGGCCGGGACAGTTCTACGAGCAGTACTTC. The encoded protein is CASSQGPGQFYEQYF.

V is TRBV30 and J is TRBJ1-5, with D unclear. CDR1 is GTSNPN and CDR2 is SVGIG in the germline V gene (reference sequence). V was clipped by 1 base and J by 4 bases, with 8 bases between them. The CDR3 has 13 amino acids. The CDR3 nucleotides read TGTGCCTGGAGTGCGGCGGGAAATCAGCCCCAGCATTTT. Translating gives CAWSAAGNQPQHF.

There are a few counts of this clone. The rearrangement uses TRBV5-4 and TRBJ1-1, with a tentative D call TRBD1 (6 bases). V dropped 0 bases and J dropped 1 base, with 13 bases sitting between them. The CDR3 loop spans 16 amino acids. CDR1 and CDR2 (germline): SGHNT, YYREEE (reference sequence). CDR3 nucleotides: TGTGCCAGCAGCTTGGACAGGGAAGTTTCGAACACTGAAGCTTTCTTT. As protein: CASSLDREVSNTEAFF.

This clone was seen many times. This CDR3 is missing its conserved last phenylalanine or tryptophan, likely due to a read error. No DNA is shown, since the ends of the CDR3 on it are uncertain; the CDR3 is the one TCRdb lists. The chain is built from TRBV6-1 and TRBJ2-7; the table's D call of TRBD1 was not tested on the DNA. The germline V gene has CDR1 MNHNS and CDR2 SASEGT. Inclusive of both ends, the CDR3 amounts to 12 amino acids. The CDR3 here is CASSEWVGQGVI.

Only one count was recorded for this clone. This chain links TRBV4-2 with TRBJ2-7; D is perhaps TRBD1 (6 bases). Per germline, CDR1 LGHNA and CDR2 YNFKEQ. Trimming pared 0 bases from V and 4 bases from J, leaving 16 bases between. The CDR3 contains 16 residues. CDR3 sequence reads: CASSQDQGRGFYEQYF. The CDR3 coding sequence is TGTGCCAGCAGCCAAGATCAGGGCAGGGGCTTTTACGAGCAGTACTTC.

The chain combines TRBV5-1 with TRBJ2-3; 12 nucleotides match TRBD2. J was trimmed by 9 bases and V by 4 bases; bases with no gene match: 9. Germline V gives CDR1 SGHRS, CDR2 YFSETQ. CDR3 length equals 15 residues. The CDR3 DNA reads TGCGCCAGCAGCGGCCTAGCGGGGGGGCCGGAGACGCAGTATTTT. As protein: CASSGLAGGPETQYF.

The chain couples TRBV29-1 to TRBJ1-2; 9 bases map to TRBD1. CDR1 and CDR2 (germline): SQVTM, ANQGSEA. There are 14 residues in the CDR3. J gave up 7 bases and V 3 bases, and 9 bases lay outside the gene matches. Here the CDR3 DNA reads TGCAGCGTTGACGCCGGGACAGGGATTTCTGGCTACACCTTC. Translation: CSVDAGTGISGYTF. Supplemented by reference TRBV29-1 and TRBJ1-2, the full variable domain reads SAVISQKPSRDICQRGTSLTIQCQVDSQVTMMFWYRQQPGQSLTLIATANQGSEATYESGFVIDKFPISRPNLTFSTLTVSNMSPEDSSIYLCSVDAGTGISGYTFGSGTRLTVV.

The chain couples TRBV6-6 to TRBJ2-7, with D possibly TRBD1 on 6 matching bases. Between the trimmed V and J ends, which lost 2 bases and 3 bases, there was a span of 11 bases. This CDR3 spans 14 amino acids. Germline CDR1 is MNHNY and CDR2 is SVGAGI (reference sequence). The CDR3 is CASSYKGEGYEQYF. The CDR3 bases are TGTGCCAGCAGTTACAAGGGGGAAGGCTACGAGCAGTACTTC.